This entry features one TCR beta chain sequence. The antigen remains undetermined. The sample originates from a study of post-analysis software for immune sequencing data. Whole-study results and caveats: The study found significantly lower normalized Chao1 diversity in multiple sclerosis patients than in controls. Higher frequency in patients than in controls was seen for five TRBV segments, with TRBV5-6, TRBV5-1 and TRBV20-1 among them.

Researchers reported that TCR beta cDNA libraries carried unique molecular identifiers. TCRdb recomputed calls from the PCR reads with MiXCR, one row per CDR3 protein. The data hold 750,000 to 950,000 distinct CDR3 sequences, with roughly 50% observed a single time. This CDR3 contains 13 residues. V gave up 7 bases and J gave up 7 bases, with 17 bases separating them. Germline loops: CDR1 LGHNT, CDR2 FRNRAP. The chain links TRBV12-5 to TRBJ2-7; no definite D call. The sequenced sample consisted of blood. The source of this sequence is a girl aged 10-17 years with multiple sclerosis. This CDR3 reads CASVLQTWEEQYF. CDR3 sequence (DNA): TGTGCTAGTGTTCTGCAAACGTGGGAAGAGCAGTACTTC.